This TCR beta chain is from a study of T cells in Graves' hyperthyroidism and ophthalmopathy. Broader study findings: Separating ophthalmopathy from stable hyperthyroidism was achieved by a 13 V-J model.

The CDR3 contains 16 residues. V lost 0 bases, J lost 0 bases, and 9 bases lay in between. The germline V gene encodes CDR1 KGHSY and CDR2 FQNENV. This clonotype was picked up many times. Its antigen is unidentified. The CDR3 regions of TCR beta were amplified from RNA transcripts. Using the HTBI primer set, a first-round RT-PCR was run on the TCR CDR3. TCRdb analysed the multiplex PCR reads with MiXCR anew, one entry per CDR3 protein. The table records approximately 420,000 distinct CDR3 sequences, roughly 13% of them present only once. The chain combines TRBV16 with TRBJ1-5; D is uncertain. The TCR originated in a woman under 30 with Graves' hyperthyroidism. The specimen sequenced was blood. The CDR3 loop is CASSQSASHSNQPQHF. The CDR3 bases are TGTGCCAGCAGCCAATCGGCCAGCCATAGCAATCAGCCCCAGCATTTT. Together with reference TRBV16 and TRBJ1-5, the CDR3 gives the full variable domain: GEEVAQTPKHLVRGEGQKAKLYCAPIKGHSYVFWYQQVLKNEFKFLISFQNENVFDETGMPKERFSAKCLPNSPCSLEIQATKLEDSAVYFCASSQSASHSNQPQHFGDGTRLSIL.